The clone carrying this T cell receptor beta chain has a handful of counts. The source of the sample is a study of blood T cells in healthy people across ages. For the study at large: Template switching retrieved approximately one barcoded beta molecule for each two T cells.

PCR was performed a second time for 7 to 11 cycles using a sample-barcoded 5' primer and a J-beta primer mix. TCRdb reanalysed the 5' RACE reads using MiXCR and keeps one entry per CDR3 protein. The sample lists about 730,000 distinct CDR3 sequences; about 42% were seen once. Looked up from germline, CDR1 is LNHDA and CDR2 is SQIVND (reference sequence). The CDR3 totals 15 residues. V lost 5 bases and J lost 11; bases outside the gene matches: 11. This TCR was sampled from a woman aged 55-69 years in good health. The V gene is TRBV19, the J gene TRBJ2-5; TRBD2 matches 13 bases. Specimen: blood. The CDR3 nucleotides read TGTGCCAGTAGTGGAACTAGCGGGAGGGTAAGTGAGCAGTACTTC. This codes for CASSGTSGRVSEQYF.